Below, 21 T cell receptor beta chains from the same sample are listed, as sequenced in a study of T cells in localized non-small cell lung cancer. Assay: immunoSEQ multiplex PCR; the TCRdb copy retains only in-frame clones and omits some. Counted here are approximately 140,000 clones, roughly 90% occurring once; the ten biggest clones make up around 1.7%. Sequencing was performed on peripheral blood, taken before any cancer treatment. The source is a female donor of 60 years or more with stage I lung adenocarcinoma.

This clone was picked up a small number of times. This chain links TRBV19 with TRBJ1-5; D may be TRBD1 (6 bases). V lost 0 bases and J lost 0, with 9 bases in between. The CDR3 totals 16 residues. The germline gives CDR1 LNHDA, CDR2 SQIVND (reference sequence). The CDR3 coding sequence is TGTGCCAGTAGTATAGAAGGGGGTTTTAGCAATCAGCCCCAGCATTTT. It is translated as CASSIEGGFSNQPQHF.

On this clone: Sequence at one end of the junction differs from germline and may be a read error. The genes are TRBV28 and TRBJ1-1; 11 bases map to TRBD1. Germline-derived CDR1 and CDR2 are MDHEN and SYDVKM. The CDR3 totals 12 residues. The CDR3 is CASSSTGDRGGF. The DNA of the CDR3 is TGTGCCAGCAGTTCAACAGGGGACAGGGGGGGCTTT.

The gene calls are TRBV6-5 and TRBJ2-2; D gene uncertain. The CDR3 consists of 15 residues. The germline V gene has CDR1 MNHEY and CDR2 SVGAGI. Trimming cost V 2 bases and J 6 bases, with 13 bases left between them. This chain's CDR3 is CASSYGVGMAGELFF. CDR3 nucleotides: TGTGCCAGCAGTTACGGGGTGGGAATGGCCGGGGAGCTGTTTTTT.

The chain links TRBV5-1 to TRBJ2-7, with TRBD2 identical over 11 bases. The junction had 3 bases not matched to a gene; V was cut back by 4 bases and J by 3 bases. Germline V lookup: CDR1 SGHRS, CDR2 YFSETQ. The CDR3 consists of 14 residues. CDR3: CASSVGLAVYEQYF. For the CDR3, the DNA is TGCGCCAGCAGCGTGGGACTAGCGGTCTACGAGCAGTACTTC. The full variable domain, rest sourced from reference TRBV5-1 and TRBJ2-7, is KAGVTQTPRYLIKTRGQQVTLSCSPISGHRSVSWYQQTPGQGLQFLFEYFSETQRNKGNFPGRFSGRQFSNSRSEMNVSTLELGDSALYLCASSVGLAVYEQYFGPGTRLTVT.

The genes are TRBV10-1 and TRBJ2-7, with D perhaps TRBD2 (6 bases). The CDR3 has 15 amino acids. Germline CDR1 and CDR2: WNHNN and SYGVQD (reference sequence). V gave up 2 bases and J gave up 5 bases, with 16 bases separating them. The CDR3 DNA sequence: TGCGCCAGCAGTGAGGGAGGGTTTGGGTTGGACGAGCAGTACTTC. Its protein is CASSEGGFGLDEQYF.

This sequence joins TRBV6-1 and TRBJ1-5; 7 bases line up with TRBD1. CDR3 length: 15 residues. After removal of 7 bases from V and 7 bases from J, the junction contained 13 bases not matched to a gene. Germline V lookup: CDR1 MNHNS, CDR2 SASEGT. The CDR3 region is CASTPSEGAKQPQHF. The CDR3 coding sequence is TGTGCCAGCACCCCCTCGGAGGGGGCCAAGCAGCCCCAGCATTTT.

The chain employs TRBV5-1 and TRBJ2-7, with 15 bases lining up with TRBD2. The CDR3 covers 19 residues. V trimming: 3 bases; J trimming: 1 base; junction bases outside the gene matches: 11. Germline CDR1 SGHRS, CDR2 YFSETQ. CDR3 sequence reads: CASSSGPSGLAGGSYEQYF. In nucleotides, the CDR3 is TGCGCCAGCAGCTCGGGTCCGTCGGGACTAGCGGGAGGATCCTACGAGCAGTACTTC.

This chain joins TRBV16 and TRBJ1-2; TRBD1 might be the D (5 bases). V was cut by 0 bases and J by 2 bases, with 7 bases left in between. The germline V gene has CDR1 KGHSY and CDR2 FQNENV. The length of the CDR3 is 14 residues. CDR3 bases: TGTGCCAGCAGCCAATCTCGGGGGAACTATGGCTACACCTTC. Residues: CASSQSRGNYGYTF.

This clone occurred once. V usage is TRBV30 and J usage is TRBJ1-1, with D maybe TRBD1 (5 bases). V shed 6 bases and J shed 5 bases, with 13 bases lying between them. Germline lookup yields CDR1 GTSNPN and CDR2 SVGIG (reference sequence). The CDR3 totals 12 residues. The CDR3 sequence is CACSGGGTEAFF. CDR3 coding DNA: TGTGCCTGTTCTGGGGGGGGAACTGAAGCTTTCTTT.

This clone was recorded once. This chain links TRBV11-2 with TRBJ2-7; TRBD2 matches 13 bases. The CDR3 spans 18 residues. Unmatched junction bases numbered 12, after V lost 3 bases and J lost 4 bases. Germline V gene data show CDR1 as SGHAT and CDR2 as FQNNGV. The CDR3: CASSFTSGRALTRYEQYF. CDR3 in DNA: TGTGCCAGCAGCTTTACTAGCGGGAGGGCCCTCACTCGTTACGAGCAGTACTTC.

The chain links TRBV10-2 to TRBJ1-1; no clear D gene. Trimming removed 7 bases from V and 4 bases from J, with 10 bases in between. Germline V gene lookup returns CDR1 WSHSY and CDR2 SAAADI. This CDR3 has 12 amino acids. CDR3: CASTEDGTEAFF. CDR3 coding DNA: TGCGCCAGCACCGAGGATGGCACTGAAGCTTTCTTT.

In this sample, this clone turned up once. V gene TRBV9 combines with J gene TRBJ2-6, with D unresolved. Germline V CDR1 and CDR2: SGDLS, YYNGEE. The CDR3 loop spans 14 amino acids. Trimming took off 0 bases at V and 1 base at J, with 2 bases between the two ends. The chain's CDR3 is CASSVASGANVLTF. In nucleotides, the CDR3 is TGTGCCAGCAGCGTAGCTTCTGGGGCCAACGTCCTGACTTTC.

This clone occurred a few times. The CDR3 DNA reads TGCGCCAGCAGCTTGGAAGGGACAGGGGTCCAGCCCCAGCATTTT. Translated, it gives CASSLEGTGVQPQHF. This chain uses TRBV5-1 with TRBJ1-5, with TRBD1 matching over 10 bases. J gave up 7 bases and V 0 bases, and 4 bases lay outside the gene matches. Germline loops: CDR1 SGHRS, CDR2 YFSETQ. The CDR3 runs to 15 residues.

This clone appeared a single time. The rearrangement uses TRBV5-5 and TRBJ1-2; D gene unclear. The CDR3 has 13 residues. The ends were cut back, 1 base at V and 0 bases at J, with 4 bases in the middle. The germline V gene encodes CDR1 SGHKS and CDR2 YYEKEE (reference sequence). For the CDR3, the DNA is TGTGCCAGCAGCTTGAGAGCTAACTATGGCTACACCTTC. Translated: CASSLRANYGYTF.

This clone occurred once. The chain has TRBV6-6 and TRBJ2-5; TRBD1 is a possible D gene (6 bases). With 0 bases removed from V and 0 bases from J, the gap between germline ends came to 11 bases. Germline V gives CDR1 MNHNY, CDR2 SVGAGI (reference sequence). This CDR3 is 16 amino acids long. The CDR3 loop is CASSYSRQEDQETQYF. CDR3 DNA: TGTGCCAGCAGTTACTCCAGACAGGAGGACCAAGAGACCCAGTACTTC.

The chain uses TRBV12-5 and TRBJ2-1; possibly TRBD2 for D (5 bases). The CDR3 has 16 residues. V was clipped by 6 bases and J by 4 bases, with 19 bases between them. The V gene's germline CDR1 is LGHNT and CDR2 FRNRAP. In nucleotides, the CDR3 is TGTGCTAGTGGAAGAACGAGGAGGCTGGATTACAATGAGCAGTTCTTC. This encodes CASGRTRRLDYNEQFF.

The V call is TRBV5-1, the J call TRBJ2-1, with 12 bases that match TRBD1. From germline, CDR1 is SGHRS and CDR2 YFSETQ. The CDR3 has 16 residues. J lost 5 bases, V lost 5 bases, and 8 bases had no gene match. The CDR3 nucleotides are TGCGCCAGCAGACCGCCGGGACAGGGGGCGAACAATGAGCAGTTCTTC. Residues: CASRPPGQGANNEQFF.

This clone came up a few times. One end of the junction fails to match germline, which may point to a read error. The chain couples TRBV5-1 to TRBJ2-1; TRBD1 might be the D (6 bases). This CDR3 has 15 amino acids. The germline V gene encodes CDR1 SGHRS and CDR2 YFSETQ. CDR3 bases: TGCGCCACCAGCGCACAGGGTGGGTCCTACAATGAGCAGTTCTTC. The encoded protein is CATSAQGGSYNEQFF.

The chain joins TRBV25-1 to TRBJ2-5; TRBD2 might be the D (5 bases). The end of the DNA is better explained by TRBJ2-7, so the J call may be wrong. The CDR3 totals 15 residues. CDR1 is MGHDK, CDR2 SYGVNS, per germline. This CDR3 reads CASSESGRASYEQYF. Written as DNA, the CDR3 is TGTGCCAGCAGTGAATCTGGGCGGGCTTCATACGAGCAGTACTTC.

This clone was seen a handful of times. This specimen includes other DNA sequences encoding the same CDR3. V usage is TRBV5-1 and J usage is TRBJ2-1; the match to TRBD2 covers 11 bases. V lost 4 bases, J lost 4 bases, and 4 bases stayed unmatched. CDR1 and CDR2 (germline): SGHRS, YFSETQ. CDR3 length: 15 residues. The CDR3 sequence: CASSPGTSGYNEQFF. The CDR3 DNA reads as TGCGCCAGCAGCCCCGGGACTAGCGGATACAATGAGCAGTTCTTC.

The chain combines TRBV9 with TRBJ2-7, with D possibly matching TRBD2 (6 bases). Germline assignment: CDR1 SGDLS and CDR2 YYNGEE. CDR3 size: 14 residues. With 0 bases removed from V and 6 bases from J, the gap between germline ends came to 13 bases. The CDR3 region has the DNA TGTGCCAGCAGCGTAGATATAGGAGGGGTCGAGCAGTACTTC. It is translated as CASSVDIGGVEQYF.